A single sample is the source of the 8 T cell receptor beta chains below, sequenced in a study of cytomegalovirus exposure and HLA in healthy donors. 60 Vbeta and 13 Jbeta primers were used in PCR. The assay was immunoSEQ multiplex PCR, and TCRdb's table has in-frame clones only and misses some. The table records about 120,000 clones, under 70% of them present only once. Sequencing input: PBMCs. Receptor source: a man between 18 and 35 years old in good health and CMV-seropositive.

The CDR3 DNA sequence: TGTGCCAGCAGTCCTCGGGGGATGGTAGAGACCCAGTACTTC. Translation: CASSPRGMVETQYF. The rearrangement joins TRBV7-9 to TRBJ2-5; D may be TRBD2 (6 bases). The germline CDR1 and CDR2 sequences are SEHNR and FQNEAQ (reference sequence). V was shortened by 6 bases and J by 4 bases, with 15 bases between the two germline ends. The CDR3 runs to 14 residues.

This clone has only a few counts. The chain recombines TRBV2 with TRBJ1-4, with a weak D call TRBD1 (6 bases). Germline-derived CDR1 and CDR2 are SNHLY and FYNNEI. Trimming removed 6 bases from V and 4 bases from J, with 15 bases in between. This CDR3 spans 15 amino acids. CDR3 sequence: CASRAGTRSNEKLFF. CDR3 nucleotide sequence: TGTGCCAGCAGGGCCGGGACACGGAGTAATGAAAAACTGTTTTTT.

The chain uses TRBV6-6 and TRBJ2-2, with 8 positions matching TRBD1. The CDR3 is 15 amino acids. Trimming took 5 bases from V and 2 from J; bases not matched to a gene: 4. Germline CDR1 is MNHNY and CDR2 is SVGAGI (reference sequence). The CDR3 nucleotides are TGTGCCAGCAGTCGAACAGGGGGTAACACCGGGGAGCTGTTTTTT. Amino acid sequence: CASSRTGGNTGELFF.

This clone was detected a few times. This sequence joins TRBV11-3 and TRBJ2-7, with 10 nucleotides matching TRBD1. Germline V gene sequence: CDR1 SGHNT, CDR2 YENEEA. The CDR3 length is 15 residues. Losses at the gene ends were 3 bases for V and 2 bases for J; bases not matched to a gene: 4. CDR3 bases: TGTGCCAGCAGCTTGGTTGGGACAGGGGCCTACGAGCAGTACTTC. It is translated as CASSLVGTGAYEQYF.

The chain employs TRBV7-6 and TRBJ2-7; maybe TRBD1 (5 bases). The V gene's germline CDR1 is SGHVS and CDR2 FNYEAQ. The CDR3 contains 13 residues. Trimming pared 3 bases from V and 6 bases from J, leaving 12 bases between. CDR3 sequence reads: CASSLRQGLEQYV. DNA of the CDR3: TGTGCCAGCAGCTTGAGGCAGGGTCTCGAGCAGTACGTC.

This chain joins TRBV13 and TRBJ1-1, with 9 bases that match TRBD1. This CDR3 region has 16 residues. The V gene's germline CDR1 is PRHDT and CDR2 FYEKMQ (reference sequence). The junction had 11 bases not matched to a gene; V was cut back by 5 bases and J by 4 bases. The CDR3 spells CASSIKGGTGITEAFF. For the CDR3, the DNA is TGTGCCAGCAGCATCAAAGGAGGGACAGGGATCACTGAAGCTTTCTTT.

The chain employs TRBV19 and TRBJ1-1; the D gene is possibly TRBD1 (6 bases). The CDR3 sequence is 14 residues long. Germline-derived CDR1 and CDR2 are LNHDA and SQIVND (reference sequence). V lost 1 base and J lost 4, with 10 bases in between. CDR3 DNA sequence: TGTGCCAGTAGTATAGGTAAAGGGGGCACTGAAGCTTTCTTT. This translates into CASSIGKGGTEAFF.

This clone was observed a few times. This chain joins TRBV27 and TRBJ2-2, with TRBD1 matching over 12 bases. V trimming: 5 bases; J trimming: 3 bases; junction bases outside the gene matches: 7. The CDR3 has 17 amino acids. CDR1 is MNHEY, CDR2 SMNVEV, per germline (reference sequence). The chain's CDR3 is CASSRGTGGSDTGELFF. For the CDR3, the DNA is TGTGCCAGCAGTAGAGGGACAGGGGGCTCGGACACCGGGGAGCTGTTTTTT.